What follows are 9 T cell receptor beta chains derived from one specimen sequenced in a study of T-cell reconstitution after alpha-beta-depleted transplantation in children. During its preparation, the TCRbeta library received unique molecular identifiers. TCRdb fed the PCR reads into MiXCR, producing one record per CDR3 protein. Of 350,000 to 400,000 distinct CDR3 sequences listed, approximately 20% were seen once; the top ten hold about 3.8%. The sequences come from PBMCs from the stem cell graft donor, collected from the stem cell graft. The origin of the receptors is a human donor who donated a stem cell graft to a child with acute myeloid leukemia.

This clonotype was observed a few times. The V and J genes are TRBV7-9 and TRBJ2-3; possible D gene TRBD2, 6 bases. CDR1 is SEHNR and CDR2 is FQNEAQ in the germline V gene (reference sequence). This CDR3 contains 16 residues. Trimming removed 5 bases from V and 2 bases from J, with 17 bases in between. The CDR3 here is CASSRNPSAATDTQYF. As DNA, the CDR3 is TGTGCCAGCAGCCGCAATCCTAGCGCCGCCACAGATACGCAGTATTTT.

The rearrangement links TRBV7-9 to TRBJ1-6, with D unclear. In germline, CDR1 is SEHNR, CDR2 FQNEAQ (reference sequence). Trimming pared 1 base from V and 14 bases from J, leaving 9 bases between. This CDR3 region has 12 residues. The CDR3 protein is CASSLGGSALHF. CDR3 DNA sequence: TGTGCCAGCAGCTTAGGCGGGTCGGCCCTCCACTTT.

The J gene is TRBJ2-7, the V gene TRBV4-2; D call uncertain. Germline V CDR1 and CDR2: LGHNA, YNFKEQ. CDR3 length: 17 amino acids. Between the trimmed V and J ends, which lost 1 base and 1 base, there was a span of 17 bases. CDR3 sequence: CASSQAMVVAESYEQYF. The CDR3 nucleotides are TGTGCCAGCAGCCAAGCTATGGTCGTCGCGGAGTCCTACGAGCAGTACTTC.

In this sample, this clonotype turned up many times. This chain uses TRBV6-2 or TRBV6-3 with TRBJ2-7; 9 bases line up with TRBD2. The CDR3 has 14 residues. The germline CDR1 and CDR2 sequences are MNHEY and SVGEGT. V was pared by 4 bases and J by 2 bases, with 3 bases of the junction left unmatched. The CDR3, as DNA: TGTGCCAGCAGTTCCTTAGCGGGGGCCTACGAGCAGTACTTC. Translated: CASSSLAGAYEQYF.

The chain uses TRBV19 and TRBJ1-1; D not certain. From germline, CDR1 is LNHDA and CDR2 SQIVND (reference sequence). The V and J ends lost 5 bases and 2 bases respectively, with 15 bases between them. This CDR3 region has 15 residues. In nucleotides, the CDR3 is TGTGCCAGTAGTCCGAGCGGGAGGAAAAACACTGAAGCTTTCTTT. Translating it yields CASSPSGRKNTEAFF. The complete variable domain, with remaining parts taken from reference TRBV19 and TRBJ1-1, reads DGGITQSPKYLFRKEGQNVTLSCEQNLNHDAMYWYRQDPGQGLRLIYYSQIVNDFQKGDIAEGYSVSREKKESFPLTVTSAQKNPTAFYLCASSPSGRKNTEAFFGQGTRLTVV.

This clonotype was seen only a few times. The rearrangement links TRBV4-1 to TRBJ1-1; the match to TRBD1 covers 9 bases. Trimming at V came to 0 bases and at J to 5 bases, leaving 4 bases not matched to a gene. Germline CDR1 reads MGHRA; CDR2 reads YSYEKL. The CDR3 contains 15 residues. The CDR3: CASSQEGTGTTEAFF. The CDR3 DNA reads as TGCGCCAGCAGCCAAGAAGGGACAGGGACGACTGAAGCTTTCTTT.

The genes are TRBV5-1 and TRBJ2-2, with 7 bases fitting TRBD1. The germline V gene has CDR1 SGHRS and CDR2 YFSETQ. The V and J ends lost 5 bases and 1 base, in that order; junction bases with no gene match: 5. CDR3 size: 15 residues. Written as DNA, the CDR3 is TGCGCCAGCAGTCGTAGGGGGCAGAACACCGGGGAGCTGTTTTTT. It codes for CASSRRGQNTGELFF. Together with reference TRBV5-1 and TRBJ2-2, the CDR3 gives the full variable domain: KAGVTQTPRYLIKTRGQQVTLSCSPISGHRSVSWYQQTPGQGLQFLFEYFSETQRNKGNFPGRFSGRQFSNSRSEMNVSTLELGDSALYLCASSRRGQNTGELFFGEGSRLTVL.

This clonotype was seen more than once but under ten times. The J gene is TRBJ2-7, the V gene TRBV7-2; D ambiguous. The CDR3 extends over 13 amino acids. With 5 bases removed from V and 9 bases from J, the gap between germline ends came to 17 bases. The germline V gene encodes CDR1 SGHTA and CDR2 FQGNSA. CDR3 sequence (DNA): TGTGCCAGCAGCCCCCAACTCTGGGCTGGGCAGTACTTC. Protein sequence: CASSPQLWAGQYF.

This clonotype was detected a few times. The chain recombines TRBV20-1 with TRBJ1-2; D unresolved. The germline V gene has CDR1 DFQATT and CDR2 SNEGSKA (reference sequence). Trimming pared 3 bases from V and 4 bases from J, leaving 15 bases between. There are 14 residues in the CDR3. The DNA of the CDR3 is TGCAGTGCTAGGAGCGAAGGTTGGGGCTATGGCTACACCTTC. Its protein is CSARSEGWGYGYTF.